This TCR beta chain was retrieved from a study of shared T cell receptors in the human thymus. The CDR3 runs to 18 residues. J lost 8 bases, V lost 3 bases, and 16 bases had no gene match. Germline assignment: CDR1 MGHDK and CDR2 SYGVNS. Repertoires were generated with immunoSEQ multiplex PCR, while TCRdb's copy carries only in-frame clones and drops some. The table shows hundreds of thousands of clones, with roughly 86% occurring only once. The same data also contributed to another study, on human thymus T cells. This second study notes: Having surgery to correct congenital heart defects, healthy Finnish infants acted as the donors. Resected material from corrective heart surgery provided the thymus tissue analysed.

The sequence was collected from a boy under two years old with a congenital heart defect. The chain couples TRBV25-1 to TRBJ2-1; 10 bases line up with TRBD2. Sequenced input: thymocytes. The CDR3 here is CASSDKQGLAGEVDEQFF. In DNA form, the CDR3 reads TGTGCCAGCAGTGACAAACAGGGGCTAGCGGGAGAAGTCGATGAGCAGTTCTTC.